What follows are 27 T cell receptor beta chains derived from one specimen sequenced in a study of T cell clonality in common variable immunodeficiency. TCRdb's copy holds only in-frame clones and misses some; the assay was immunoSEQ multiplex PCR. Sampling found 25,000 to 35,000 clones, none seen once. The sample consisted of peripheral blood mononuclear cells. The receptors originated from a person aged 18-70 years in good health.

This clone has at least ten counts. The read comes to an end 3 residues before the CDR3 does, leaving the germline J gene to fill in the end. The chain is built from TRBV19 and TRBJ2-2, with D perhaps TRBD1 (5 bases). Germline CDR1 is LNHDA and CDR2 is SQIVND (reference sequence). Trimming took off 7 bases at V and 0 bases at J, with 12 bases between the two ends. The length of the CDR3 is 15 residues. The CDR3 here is CASIQRGPNTGELFF. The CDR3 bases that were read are TGTGCCAGTATTCAAAGGGGTCCGAACACCGGGGAG.

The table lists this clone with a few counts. The CDR3 DNA, read in part, is TGCGCCAGCAGCTTTCTGGGGACAGGGAATGAAAAG. Translation gives CASSFLGTGNEK. The entire CDR3 sequence reads CASSFLGTGNEKLFF. The chain links TRBV5-1 to TRBJ2-2, with TRBD1 identical over 9 bases. The sequenced fragment ends 3 residues before the CDR3 boundary, so the rest is inferred from the germline J gene. The germline V gene encodes CDR1 SGHRS and CDR2 YFSETQ. The CDR3 has 15 amino acids.

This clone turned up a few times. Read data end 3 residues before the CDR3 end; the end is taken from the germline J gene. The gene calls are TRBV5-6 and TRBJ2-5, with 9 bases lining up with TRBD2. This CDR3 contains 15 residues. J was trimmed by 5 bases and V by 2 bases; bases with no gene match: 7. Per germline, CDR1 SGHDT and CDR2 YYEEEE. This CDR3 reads CASSFVGAGGETQYF. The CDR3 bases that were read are TGTGCCAGCAGCTTTGTCGGTGCGGGAGGGGAGACC.

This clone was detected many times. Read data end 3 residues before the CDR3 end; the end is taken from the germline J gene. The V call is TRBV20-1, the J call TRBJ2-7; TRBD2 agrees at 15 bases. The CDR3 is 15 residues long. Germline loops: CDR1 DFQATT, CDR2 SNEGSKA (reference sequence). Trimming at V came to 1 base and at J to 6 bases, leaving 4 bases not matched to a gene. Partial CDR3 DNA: TGCAGTGCTAGAGCCCCGGGACTAGCGGGAGGCGAG. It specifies CSARAPGLAGGE. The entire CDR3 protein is CSARAPGLAGGEQYF.

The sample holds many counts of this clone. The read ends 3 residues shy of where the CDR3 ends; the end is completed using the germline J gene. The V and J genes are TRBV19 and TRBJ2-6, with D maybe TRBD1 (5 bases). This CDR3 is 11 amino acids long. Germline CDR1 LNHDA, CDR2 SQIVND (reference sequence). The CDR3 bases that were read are TGTGGGGGCGCAAGGGCCAACGTC. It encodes CGGARANV. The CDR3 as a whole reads CGGARANVLTF.

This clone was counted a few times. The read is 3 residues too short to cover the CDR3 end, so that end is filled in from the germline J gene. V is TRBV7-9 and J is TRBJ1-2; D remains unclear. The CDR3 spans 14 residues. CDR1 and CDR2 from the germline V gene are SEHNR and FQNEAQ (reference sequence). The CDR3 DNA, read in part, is TGTGCCAGCAGCTTAGGGGTAGGGTTGGTCGAC. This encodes CASSLGVGLVD. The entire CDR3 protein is CASSLGVGLVDYTF.

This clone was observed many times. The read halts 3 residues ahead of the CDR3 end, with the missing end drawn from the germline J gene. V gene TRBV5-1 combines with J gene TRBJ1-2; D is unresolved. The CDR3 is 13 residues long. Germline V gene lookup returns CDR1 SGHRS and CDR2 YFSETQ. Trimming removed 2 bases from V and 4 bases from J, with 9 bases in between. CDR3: CASSFGSGYGYTF. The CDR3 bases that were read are TGCGCCAGCAGCTTCGGCAGCGGCTATGGC.

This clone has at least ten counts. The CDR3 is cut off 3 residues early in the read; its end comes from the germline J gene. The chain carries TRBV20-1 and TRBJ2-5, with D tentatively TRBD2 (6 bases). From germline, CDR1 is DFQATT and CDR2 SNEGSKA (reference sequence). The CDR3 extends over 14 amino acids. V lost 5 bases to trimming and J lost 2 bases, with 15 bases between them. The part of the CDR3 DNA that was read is TGCAGTGCTCCCCCCCCGGCGGGGCAAGAGACC. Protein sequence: CSAPPPAGQET. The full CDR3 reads CSAPPPAGQETQYF.

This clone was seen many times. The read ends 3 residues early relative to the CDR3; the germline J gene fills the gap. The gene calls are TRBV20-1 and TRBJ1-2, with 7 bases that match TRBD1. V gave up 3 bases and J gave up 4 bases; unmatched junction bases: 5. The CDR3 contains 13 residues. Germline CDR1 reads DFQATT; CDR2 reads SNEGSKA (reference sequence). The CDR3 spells CSASQGGLYGYTF. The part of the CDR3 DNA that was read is TGCAGTGCTAGCCAGGGGGGCCTCTATGGC.

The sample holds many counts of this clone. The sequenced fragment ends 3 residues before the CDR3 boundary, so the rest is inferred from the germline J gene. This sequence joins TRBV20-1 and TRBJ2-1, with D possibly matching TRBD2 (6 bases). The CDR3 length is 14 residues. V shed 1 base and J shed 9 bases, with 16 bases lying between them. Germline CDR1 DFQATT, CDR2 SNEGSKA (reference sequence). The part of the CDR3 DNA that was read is TGCAGTGCTAGAGGTCGGGGACCAGCGGGTGAG. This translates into CSARGRGPAGE. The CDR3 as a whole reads CSARGRGPAGEQFF.

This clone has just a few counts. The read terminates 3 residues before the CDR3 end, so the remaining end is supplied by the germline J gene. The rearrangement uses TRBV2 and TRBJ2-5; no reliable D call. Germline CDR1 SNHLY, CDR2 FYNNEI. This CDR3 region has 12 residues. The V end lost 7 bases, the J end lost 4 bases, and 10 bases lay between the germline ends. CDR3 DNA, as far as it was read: TGTGCCAGCACAGGAAGGGCAGAGACC. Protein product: CASTGRAET. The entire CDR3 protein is CASTGRAETQYF.

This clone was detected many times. The CDR3 region is CASSLMDSHYGYTF. CDR3 bases read: TGTGCCAGCAGTTTAATGGACAGCCACTATGGC. This rearrangement joins TRBV2 to TRBJ1-2; perhaps TRBD1 as D (6 bases). The CDR3 extends 3 residues past the end of the read, so its final part is completed from the germline J gene. V lost 5 bases, J lost 3 bases, and 13 bases lay in between. The CDR3 contains 14 residues. In germline, CDR1 is SNHLY, CDR2 FYNNEI.

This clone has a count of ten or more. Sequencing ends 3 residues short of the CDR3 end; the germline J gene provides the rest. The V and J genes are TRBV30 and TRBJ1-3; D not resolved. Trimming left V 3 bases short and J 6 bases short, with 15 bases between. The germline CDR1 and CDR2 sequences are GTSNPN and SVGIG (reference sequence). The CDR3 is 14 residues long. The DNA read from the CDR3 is TGTGCCTGGAGCACCCCCCCCAGTCTAAACACC. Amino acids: CAWSTPPSLNT. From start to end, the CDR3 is CAWSTPPSLNTIYF.

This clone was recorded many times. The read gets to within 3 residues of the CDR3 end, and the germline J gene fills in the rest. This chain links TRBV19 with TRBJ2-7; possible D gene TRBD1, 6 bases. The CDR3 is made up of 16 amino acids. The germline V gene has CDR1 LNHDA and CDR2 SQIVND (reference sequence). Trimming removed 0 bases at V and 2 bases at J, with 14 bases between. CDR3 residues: CASSIEGTGFTYEQYF. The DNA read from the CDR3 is TGTGCCAGTAGTATAGAGGGTACAGGGTTCACCTACGAG. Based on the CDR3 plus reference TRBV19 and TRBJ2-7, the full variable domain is DGGITQSPKYLFRKEGQNVTLSCEQNLNHDAMYWYRQDPGQGLRLIYYSQIVNDFQKGDIAEGYSVSREKKESFPLTVTSAQKNPTAFYLCASSIEGTGFTYEQYFGPGTRLTVT.

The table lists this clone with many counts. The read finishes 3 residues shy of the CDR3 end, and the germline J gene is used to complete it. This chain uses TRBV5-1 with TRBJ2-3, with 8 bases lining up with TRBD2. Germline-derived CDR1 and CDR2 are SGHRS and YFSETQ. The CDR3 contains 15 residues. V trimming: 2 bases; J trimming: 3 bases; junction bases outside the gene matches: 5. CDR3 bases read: TGCGCCAGCAGCTTAGCGGGAGTGGGAACAGATACG. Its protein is CASSLAGVGTDT. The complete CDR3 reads CASSLAGVGTDTQYF. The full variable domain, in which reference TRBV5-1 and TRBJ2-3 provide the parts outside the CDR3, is KAGVTQTPRYLIKTRGQQVTLSCSPISGHRSVSWYQQTPGQGLQFLFEYFSETQRNKGNFPGRFSGRQFSNSRSEMNVSTLELGDSALYLCASSLAGVGTDTQYFGPGTRLTVL.

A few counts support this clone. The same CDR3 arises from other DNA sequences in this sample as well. CDR3 sequence: CASIPTNGETAFF. The DNA read from the CDR3 is TGTGCCAGTATTCCGACAAACGGAGAGACC. V is TRBV19 and J is TRBJ1-1; D unresolved. The read halts 3 residues ahead of the CDR3 end, with the missing end drawn from the germline J gene. CDR3 size: 13 residues. Germline CDR1 is LNHDA and CDR2 is SQIVND (reference sequence).

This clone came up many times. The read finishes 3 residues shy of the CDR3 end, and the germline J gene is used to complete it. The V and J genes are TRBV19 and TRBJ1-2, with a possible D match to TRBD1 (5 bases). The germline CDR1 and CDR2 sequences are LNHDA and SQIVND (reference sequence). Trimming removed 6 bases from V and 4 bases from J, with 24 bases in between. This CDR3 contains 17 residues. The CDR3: CASSQGRYVLLFYGYTF. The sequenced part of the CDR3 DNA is TGTGCCAGTAGCCAGGGCCGCTATGTCCTTCTTTTCTATGGC.

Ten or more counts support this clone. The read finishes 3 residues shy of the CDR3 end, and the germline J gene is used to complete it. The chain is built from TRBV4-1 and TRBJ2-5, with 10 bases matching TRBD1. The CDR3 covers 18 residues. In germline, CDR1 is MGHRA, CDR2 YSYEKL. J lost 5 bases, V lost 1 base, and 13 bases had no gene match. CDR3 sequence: CASSQGKPIGTGVETQYF. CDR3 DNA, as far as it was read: TGCGCCAGCAGCCAAGGAAAGCCTATCGGGACAGGGGTGGAGACC.

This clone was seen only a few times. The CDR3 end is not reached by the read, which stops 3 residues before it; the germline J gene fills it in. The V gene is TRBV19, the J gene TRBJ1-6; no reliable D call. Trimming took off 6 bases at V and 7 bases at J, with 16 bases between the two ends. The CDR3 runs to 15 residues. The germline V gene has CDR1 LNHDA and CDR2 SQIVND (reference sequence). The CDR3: CASSEVTLTNSPLHF. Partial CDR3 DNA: TGTGCCAGTAGCGAGGTGACACTTACCAATTCACCC.

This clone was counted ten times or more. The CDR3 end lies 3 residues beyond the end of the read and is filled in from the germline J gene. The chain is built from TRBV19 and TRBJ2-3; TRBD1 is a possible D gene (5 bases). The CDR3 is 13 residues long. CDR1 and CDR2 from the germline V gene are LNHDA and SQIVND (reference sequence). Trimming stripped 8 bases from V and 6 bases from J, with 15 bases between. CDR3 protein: CASSAGLQDTQYF. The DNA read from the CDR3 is TGTGCCAGTTCGGCAGGGCTCCAGGATACG. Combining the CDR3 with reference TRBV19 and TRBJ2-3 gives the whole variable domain DGGITQSPKYLFRKEGQNVTLSCEQNLNHDAMYWYRQDPGQGLRLIYYSQIVNDFQKGDIAEGYSVSREKKESFPLTVTSAQKNPTAFYLCASSAGLQDTQYFGPGTRLTVL.

CDR3 in amino acids: CASSHTGGGTEAFF. The sequenced part of the CDR3 DNA is TGTGCCAGTAGTCATACAGGGGGCGGCACTGAA. The chain combines TRBV19 with TRBJ1-1; 9 nucleotides align to TRBD1. Read data end 3 residues before the CDR3 end; the end is taken from the germline J gene. The CDR3 totals 14 residues. The ends lost 5 bases at V and 4 bases at J; junction bases unmatched: 5. CDR1 is LNHDA and CDR2 is SQIVND in the germline V gene (reference sequence).

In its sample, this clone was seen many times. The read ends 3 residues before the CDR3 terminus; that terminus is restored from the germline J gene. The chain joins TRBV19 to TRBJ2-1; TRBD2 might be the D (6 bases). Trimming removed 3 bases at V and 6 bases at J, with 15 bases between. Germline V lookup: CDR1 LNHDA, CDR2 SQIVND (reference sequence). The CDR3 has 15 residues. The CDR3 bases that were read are TGTGCCAGTAGTATGGTCGGGGTGGGGGGCAATGAG. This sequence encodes CASSMVGVGGNE. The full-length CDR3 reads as CASSMVGVGGNEQFF.

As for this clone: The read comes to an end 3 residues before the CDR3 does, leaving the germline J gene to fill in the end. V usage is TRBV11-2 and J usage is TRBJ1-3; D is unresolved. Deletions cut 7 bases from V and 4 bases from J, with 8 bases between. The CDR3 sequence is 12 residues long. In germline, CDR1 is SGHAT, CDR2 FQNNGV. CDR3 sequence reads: CASTSSGNTIYF. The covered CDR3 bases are TGTGCCAGCACGTCCTCCGGAAACACC.

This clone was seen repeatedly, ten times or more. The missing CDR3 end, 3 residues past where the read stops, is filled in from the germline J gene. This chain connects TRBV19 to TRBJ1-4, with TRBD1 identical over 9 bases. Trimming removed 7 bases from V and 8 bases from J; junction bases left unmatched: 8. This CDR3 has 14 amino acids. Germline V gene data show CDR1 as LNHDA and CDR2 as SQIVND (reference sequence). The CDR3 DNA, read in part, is TGTGCCAGTACCCCGGGACAGGGTAGAGAAAAA. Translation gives CASTPGQGREK. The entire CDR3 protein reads CASTPGQGREKLFF.

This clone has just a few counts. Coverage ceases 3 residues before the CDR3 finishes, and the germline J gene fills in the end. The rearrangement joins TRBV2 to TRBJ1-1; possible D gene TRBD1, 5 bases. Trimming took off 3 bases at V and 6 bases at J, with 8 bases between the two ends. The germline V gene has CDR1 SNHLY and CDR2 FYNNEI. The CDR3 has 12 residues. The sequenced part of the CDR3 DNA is TGTGCCAGCAGTGAGCCGGGGGCTGAA. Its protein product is CASSEPGAE. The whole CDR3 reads CASSEPGAEAFF.

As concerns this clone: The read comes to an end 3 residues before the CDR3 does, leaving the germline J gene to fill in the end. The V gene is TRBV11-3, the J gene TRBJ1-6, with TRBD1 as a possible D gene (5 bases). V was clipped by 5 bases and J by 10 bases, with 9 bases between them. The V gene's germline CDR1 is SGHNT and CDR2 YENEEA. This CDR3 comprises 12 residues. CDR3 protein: CASSQTGSPLHF. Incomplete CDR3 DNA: TGTGCCAGCAGCCAAACAGGATCACCC.

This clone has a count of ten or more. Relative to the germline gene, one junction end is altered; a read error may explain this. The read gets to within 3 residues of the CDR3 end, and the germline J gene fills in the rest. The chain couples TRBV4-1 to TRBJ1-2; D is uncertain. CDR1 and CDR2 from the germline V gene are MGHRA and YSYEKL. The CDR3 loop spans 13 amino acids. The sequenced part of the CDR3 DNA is TGCACCAGCGACCCCGCGCGGAACTATGGC. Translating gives CTSDPARNYG. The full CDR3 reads CTSDPARNYGYTF.